This TCR beta chain was captured by sequencing in a study of CD8 T cells in Susac syndrome (dated by TCRdb to about 2019). Turning to the overall study: Among the Susac syndrome patients who were sequenced, clinically active disease was present in five or six and clinical remission was observed in roughly eight. At blood withdrawal, Susac syndrome patients were either therapy-naive, taking corticosteroids (in some cases with IVIg as well), or taking IVIg alone. The study used repertoire sequencing to test whether antigen drove CD8+ T cell activation and differentiation in Susac syndrome. The investigation overall reported the following: The study acknowledged that relatively few individuals were included in the TCR sequencing and HLA analysis. The CD4+ T cell repertoire of patients with Susac syndrome showed no detectable clonal expansion.

RNA was extracted using the RNeasy kit, and roughly 0.5 to 1 ug of the RNA was reverse transcribed with random hexamers. TCR beta CDR3 regions were amplified with the immunoSEQ multiplex PCR assay covering 54 Vbeta and 13 Jbeta segments. Bias from PCR amplification was corrected by using a synthetic template baseline for primer optimization and for computational correction. As for the authors' bioinformatics: Reads were annotated to V, D and J genes per IMGT and analyzed with immunoSEQ Analyzer, keeping only productive sequences. Clonality was calculated as one minus the Shannon entropy normalized by log2 of the number of productive unique sequences. For each patient and control, public and private clones were evaluated among the 100 most prevalent clones. Clones were defined as Susac-specific if absent from the healthy and MS cohorts, from 900 to 1,200 published viral clones and from other ImmuneACCESS disease sequences. TCRdb reanalyzed the raw reads on its own, using fastp at Q25 for trimming and MiXCR for clone calling, and kept in-frame beta chains. One record per CDR3 amino acid sequence lists the most common genes and DNA. None of the V and J calls come from the authors' own analysis; TCRdb made them. Counted in this sample were under 250,000 distinct CDR3 sequences; approximately 94% of them appeared once. The ten top clones hold over 0.15% of the sample.

Peripheral blood CD8+ and CD4+ T cells from healthy donors, Susac syndrome patients and multiple sclerosis patients were profiled by high-throughput TCR beta sequencing. Susac syndrome patients met recently defined diagnostic criteria for definite or probable disease. Bulk CD8+ and CD4+ T cells were purified by magnetic negative isolation, whereas CD8+ TEMRA cells were enriched by FACS. Blood was drawn into EDTA tubes, processed within 24 hours, and PBMCs were isolated by density gradient centrifugation. PBMCs intended for TCR sequencing were cryopreserved in liquid nitrogen and were subsequently thawed in a 37 degrees C water bath. A purity of at least 90% was achieved for sorted or isolated CD4+, CD8+ and CD8+ TEMRA cells. The CDR3 runs 14 amino acids, cysteine and phenylalanine included. The retained sequence is limited to the CDR3, 42 bases, with the frame set at the first base. From the germline V gene, CDR1 is SGHRS and CDR2 is YFSETQ. V is clipped by 5 bases and J by 8 bases, and the sequence between their germline boundaries is 16 bases long.

On this clonotype itself: Its antigen specificity is not known. No base qualities exist here, and no much larger clone lies one base off it.

Sequencing input: CD4+ T cells from PBMCs. This clonotype was obtained from a human donor with Susac syndrome. The V gene is TRBV5-1 and the J gene is TRBJ1-4, with the D gene not clear enough to name. CDR3 sequence: CASSSSLGEEKLFF. The base sequence is TGCGCCAGCAGTTCTAGCCTCGGGGAGGAAAAACTGTTTTTT.